One and the same sample provided the 21 T cell receptor beta chains below, sequenced in a study of radiation and T cells in renal cell carcinoma. Data came from immunoSEQ multiplex PCR; TCRdb stores just in-frame clones and leaves some out. Among about 8,900 clones, approximately 68% were seen once, and the ten largest hold approximately 15%. Treatment reported: treatment-naive control, cytoreductive nephrectomy. The material sequenced was tumor tissue, taken from a patient whose treatment was nephrectomy without radiotherapy. These receptors all come from a man in his sixties with renal cell carcinoma.

V usage is TRBV30 and J usage is TRBJ1-5; D unresolved. The CDR3 length is 13 residues. Deletions cut 1 base from V and 7 bases from J, with 11 bases between. The germline V gene encodes CDR1 GTSNPN and CDR2 SVGIG (reference sequence). The CDR3: CAWSGGDGQPQHF. CDR3 DNA: TGTGCCTGGAGTGGCGGGGATGGGCAGCCCCAGCATTTT. The whole variable domain, remainder taken from reference TRBV30 and TRBJ1-5, is SQTIHQWPATLVQPVGSPLSLECTVEGTSNPNLYWYRQAAGRGLQLLFYSVGIGQISSEVPQNLSASRPQDRQFILSSKKLLLSDSGFYLCAWSGGDGQPQHFGDGTRLSIL.

The gene calls are TRBV6-1 and TRBJ2-7, with D unresolved. Deletions cut 1 base from V and 1 base from J, with 8 bases between. The germline V gene encodes CDR1 MNHNS and CDR2 SASEGT. The CDR3 has 14 amino acids. CDR3 bases: TGTGCCAGCAGTGAAGAGAGGTCTTCCTACGAGCAGTACTTC. Its protein is CASSEERSSYEQYF.

This clone came up a few times. The chain carries TRBV7-9 and TRBJ2-3; TRBD2 aligns across 10 bases. From germline, CDR1 is SEHNR and CDR2 FQNEAQ (reference sequence). The CDR3 runs to 16 residues. V lost 5 bases to trimming and J lost 12 bases; unmatched junction nucleotides: 17. The chain's CDR3 is CASSQAQGGTSVPQYF. The CDR3 DNA reads as TGTGCCAGCAGCCAAGCTCAGGGTGGGACTAGCGTCCCCCAGTATTTT.

Only one count was recorded for this clone. This chain links TRBV27 with TRBJ2-5, with 8 bases lining up with TRBD2. The CDR3 runs to 15 residues. With V trimmed by 6 bases and J by 3 bases, 9 bases remained unmatched. Germline V lookup: CDR1 MNHEY, CDR2 SMNVEV (reference sequence). Written as DNA, the CDR3 is TGTGCCAGCAGCGGGCTAGCGGGCCGCGAAGAGACCCAGTACTTC. Its protein product is CASSGLAGREETQYF.

This chain joins TRBV7-9 and TRBJ1-4; D is unresolved. Trimming cost V 8 bases and J 5 bases, with 9 bases left between them. The CDR3 has 12 amino acids. The germline V gene has CDR1 SEHNR and CDR2 FQNEAQ (reference sequence). The CDR3, as DNA: TGTGCCAGCGGCCAGCTAAATGAAAAACTGTTTTTT. It encodes CASGQLNEKLFF.

The chain has TRBV19 and TRBJ2-6; 14 bases are a match to TRBD2. This CDR3 has 18 residues. V lost 3 bases and J lost 3; bases outside the gene matches: 4. Germline V CDR1 and CDR2: LNHDA, SQIVND (reference sequence). The CDR3 sequence is CASSMTSGGAFGANVLTF. DNA for the CDR3: TGTGCCAGTAGTATGACTAGCGGGGGGGCGTTTGGGGCCAACGTCCTGACTTTC.

The rearrangement joins TRBV7-3 to TRBJ2-6, with 7 bases aligning to TRBD1. V lost 1 base to trimming and J lost 2 bases; unmatched junction nucleotides: 2. CDR3 size: 16 residues. Germline CDR1 is SGHTA and CDR2 is FQGTGA. CDR3 region: CASSLNRGAGANVLTF. CDR3 nucleotide sequence: TGTGCCAGCAGCTTAAACAGGGGCGCTGGGGCCAACGTCCTGACTTTC.

V is TRBV10-1 and J is TRBJ2-7; D is undetermined. V was trimmed by 0 bases and J by 6 bases, leaving 12 bases between them. The CDR3 has 14 amino acids. The germline V gene encodes CDR1 WNHNN and CDR2 SYGVQD (reference sequence). CDR3: CASSESQIWGEQYF. CDR3 coding DNA: TGCGCCAGCAGTGAGTCCCAGATTTGGGGCGAGCAGTACTTC.

This clone has a single count. The rearrangement joins TRBV29-1 to TRBJ2-7, with D possibly called TRBD1 or TRBD2 (5 bases each). This CDR3 spans 15 amino acids. Deletions cut 0 bases from V and 1 base from J, with 13 bases between. Germline values: CDR1 SQVTM, CDR2 ANQGSEA. The chain's CDR3 is CSVEDWGNQSYEQYF. DNA of the CDR3: TGCAGCGTTGAAGATTGGGGGAATCAATCCTACGAGCAGTACTTC.

The rearrangement links TRBV30 to TRBJ2-1; D gene uncertain. The CDR3 spans 12 residues. Trimming shortened V by 2 bases and J by 6 bases, and 8 bases separated the two germline ends. Germline-derived CDR1 and CDR2 are GTSNPN and SVGIG (reference sequence). The CDR3 DNA reads as TGTGCCTGGAGTCAAGGGCTCAATGAGCAGTTCTTC. Translating gives CAWSQGLNEQFF.

This chain uses TRBV7-2 with TRBJ2-3; D may be TRBD1 or TRBD2 (5 bases each). Germline CDR1 and CDR2: SGHTA and FQGNSA. V was pared by 1 base and J by 5 bases, with 13 bases between. The CDR3 totals 15 residues. In DNA form, the CDR3 reads TGTGCCAGCAGCTTAGAGGGGACCGCCGTAGATACGCAGTATTTT. As protein: CASSLEGTAVDTQYF.

The chain joins TRBV18 to TRBJ2-3; TRBD1 is a possible D gene (6 bases). There are 18 residues in the CDR3. Germline CDR1 KGHSH, CDR2 LQKENI. Trimming took 3 bases from V and 2 from J, leaving 21 bases between them. The CDR3, as DNA: TGTGCCAGCTCACCCTACTCGGGACACCTAATACTCACAGATACGCAGTATTTT. This gives the protein CASSPYSGHLILTDTQYF.

The chain employs TRBV7-8 and TRBJ1-5; D is undetermined. Deletions cut 5 bases from V and 0 bases from J, with 14 bases between. CDR3 length: 16 amino acids. Germline V gives CDR1 SGHVS, CDR2 FQNEAQ. CDR3 in DNA: TGTGCCAGCAGCCCCCAGTGGAGGATTAGCAATCAGCCCCAGCATTTT. Translating it yields CASSPQWRISNQPQHF. Complete variable domain (other parts from reference TRBV7-8 and TRBJ1-5): GAGVSQSPRYKVAKRGQDVALRCDPISGHVSLFWYQQALGQGPEFLTYFQNEAQLDKSGLPSDRFFAERPEGSVSTLKIQRTQQEDSAVYLCASSPQWRISNQPQHFGDGTRLSIL.

V usage is TRBV29-1 and J usage is TRBJ2-5, with D possibly TRBD2 on 6 matching bases. CDR1 is SQVTM, CDR2 ANQGSEA, per germline. V dropped 7 bases and J dropped 3 bases, with 6 bases sitting between them. The CDR3 is 10 amino acids. In DNA form, the CDR3 reads TGCAGCGCGGGGGAAGAGACCCAGTACTTC. It is translated as CSAGEETQYF.

The V and J genes are TRBV4-1 and TRBJ2-3, with 8 bases fitting TRBD2. Trimming cost V 4 bases and J 1 base; bases outside gene matches: 7. This CDR3 has 16 amino acids. Per the germline V gene, CDR1 is MGHRA and CDR2 is YSYEKL. The CDR3 loop reads CASSLGSGGRTDTQYF. The CDR3 bases are TGCGCCAGCAGCCTGGGCAGCGGGGGCCGCACAGATACGCAGTATTTT.

The chain employs TRBV6-1 and TRBJ2-7; possibly TRBD1 for D (6 bases). V was clipped by 7 bases and J by 0 bases, with 13 bases between them. Germline CDR1 is MNHNS and CDR2 is SASEGT. The CDR3 totals 14 residues. In nucleotides, the CDR3 is TGTGCCAGCACCCTACAGGGTTTCTCCTACGAGCAGTACTTC. It is translated as CASTLQGFSYEQYF.

This clone was seen just once. The chain joins TRBV5-1 to TRBJ2-4; TRBD1 agrees at 9 bases. J was trimmed by 1 base and V by 2 bases; bases with no gene match: 13. The germline gives CDR1 SGHRS, CDR2 YFSETQ. The CDR3 is 19 residues long. CDR3 in DNA: TGCGCCAGCAGCTTCTCCGGGACAGGGATGCAGGTTGCCAAAAACATTCAGTACTTC. Its protein product is CASSFSGTGMQVAKNIQYF.

The V and J genes are TRBV25-1 and TRBJ2-1, with D tentatively TRBD2 (6 bases). The germline CDR1 and CDR2 sequences are MGHDK and SYGVNS. The CDR3 spans 14 residues. Trimming cost V 2 bases and J 9 bases, with 14 bases left between them. The CDR3 nucleotides are TGTGCCAGCAGTGAAACGGGCGGGGAGGTTGAGCAGTTCTTC. Protein product: CASSETGGEVEQFF.

This clone was seen more than once but under ten times. The CDR3 loop is CASSLGAGQGYGYTF. In nucleotides, the CDR3 is TGTGCCAGCAGTTTGGGGGCCGGGCAGGGCTATGGCTACACCTTC. V and J are TRBV28 and TRBJ1-2, with a possible D match to TRBD1 (6 bases). The CDR3 extends over 15 amino acids. Germline CDR1 reads MDHEN; CDR2 reads SYDVKM. The V gene lost 3 bases and the J gene lost 4 bases, with 15 bases spanning the gap.

The chain has TRBV7-3 and TRBJ2-5; TRBD2 agrees at 9 bases. In germline, CDR1 is SGHTA, CDR2 FQGTGA. There are 15 residues in the CDR3. V gave up 8 bases and J gave up 4 bases; unmatched junction bases: 11. Written as DNA, the CDR3 is TGTGCCAGCGGGAGTCAGGGACTAGCTGGAGAGACCCAGTACTTC. Amino acids: CASGSQGLAGETQYF.

V gene TRBV9 combines with J gene TRBJ2-5; 14 bases are a match to TRBD2. Germline values: CDR1 SGDLS, CDR2 YYNGEE. The CDR3 is made up of 16 amino acids. V was pared by 3 bases and J by 5 bases, with 6 bases of the junction left unmatched. The CDR3 DNA reads TGTGCCAGCAGCGGGACTAGCGGGAGGCCGTTGGAGACCCAGTACTTC. It codes for CASSGTSGRPLETQYF.